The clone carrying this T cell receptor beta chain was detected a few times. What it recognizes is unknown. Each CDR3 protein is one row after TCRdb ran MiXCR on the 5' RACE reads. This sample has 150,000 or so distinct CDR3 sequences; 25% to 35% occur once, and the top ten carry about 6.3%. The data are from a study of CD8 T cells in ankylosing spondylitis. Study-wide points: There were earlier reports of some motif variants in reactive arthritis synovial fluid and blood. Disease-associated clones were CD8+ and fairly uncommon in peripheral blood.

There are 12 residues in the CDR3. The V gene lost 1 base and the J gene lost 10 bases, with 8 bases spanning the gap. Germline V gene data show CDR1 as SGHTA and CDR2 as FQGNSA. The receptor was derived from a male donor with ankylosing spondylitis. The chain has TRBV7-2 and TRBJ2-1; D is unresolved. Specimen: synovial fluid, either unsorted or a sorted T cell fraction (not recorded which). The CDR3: CASSLDGREQFF. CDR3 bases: TGTGCCAGCAGCTTAGATGGCAGAGAGCAGTTCTTC.